What follows are 27 T cell receptor beta chains derived from one specimen sequenced in a study of multiple sclerosis patients with progressive multifocal leukoencephalopathy. Clones were sequenced by immunoSEQ multiplex PCR, and TCRdb holds only the in-frame ones, with some missing. Among tens of thousands of clones, 90% were seen once, and the ten largest hold approximately 1.2%. Time point of the sample: around eleven months of natalizumab therapy. This sample comprised PBMCs, obtained from a patient treated with natalizumab. These receptor sequences come from a human donor with multiple sclerosis.

V and J are TRBV28 and TRBJ2-7; TRBD1 matches 7 bases. Germline V CDR1 and CDR2: MDHEN, SYDVKM. V lost 5 bases to trimming and J lost 2 bases; unmatched junction nucleotides: 3. The CDR3 sequence is 13 residues long. The CDR3 nucleotides are TGTGCCAGCAGTCGGCAGGGGGCCTACGAGCAGTACTTC. As protein: CASSRQGAYEQYF.

The rearrangement links TRBV4-1 to TRBJ2-3, with 10 bases aligning to TRBD1. CDR3 size: 15 residues. Germline V lookup: CDR1 MGHRA, CDR2 YSYEKL. The trim removed 5 bases at V and 6 bases at J, leaving 8 bases unmatched. The CDR3 reads CASSVRDRGSDTQYF. The CDR3 DNA is TGCGCCAGCAGCGTCCGGGACAGGGGATCGGATACGCAGTATTTT.

The rearrangement links TRBV4-3 to TRBJ1-2; D remains unclear. Trimming shortened V by 0 bases and J by 3 bases, and 11 bases separated the two germline ends. Per the germline V gene, CDR1 is LGHNA and CDR2 is YSLEER. The CDR3 length is 15 residues. The CDR3 here is CASSQDWREDYGYTF. In DNA, the CDR3 is TGCGCCAGCAGCCAAGATTGGAGGGAAGACTATGGCTACACCTTC.

The rearrangement links TRBV5-6 to TRBJ2-2; D unclear. The germline V gene encodes CDR1 SGHDT and CDR2 YYEEEE. V dropped 4 bases and J dropped 11 bases, with 9 bases sitting between them. The CDR3 is 11 residues long. CDR3 in amino acids: CASSLSVELFF. Written as DNA, the CDR3 is TGTGCCAGCAGCCTGTCTGTAGAGCTGTTTTTT.

The V and J genes are TRBV7-3 and TRBJ2-1, with a weak D call TRBD2 (5 bases). From germline, CDR1 is SGHTA and CDR2 FQGTGA. The V and J ends lost 7 bases and 3 bases respectively, with 22 bases between them. The CDR3 loop spans 17 amino acids. The DNA for the CDR3 is TGTGCCAGCATCAACCCTCACCGGACCGCGGGCTACAATGAGCAGTTCTTC. Encoded protein: CASINPHRTAGYNEQFF.

The chain links TRBV6-5 to TRBJ1-5, with unresolved D. In germline, CDR1 is MNHEY, CDR2 SVGAGI. The V end lost 8 bases, the J end lost 0 bases, and 8 bases lay between the germline ends. The CDR3 loop spans 13 amino acids. For the CDR3, the DNA is TGTGCCAGCGCCAGCTATAGCAATCAGCCCCAGCATTTT. It encodes CASASYSNQPQHF.

The genes are TRBV28 and TRBJ1-1, with D perhaps TRBD1 (5 bases). The ends were cut back, 1 base at V and 1 base at J, with 10 bases in the middle. Germline V gene data show CDR1 as MDHEN and CDR2 as SYDVKM. The CDR3 sequence is 15 residues long. CDR3 sequence (DNA): TGTGCCAGCAGTTTATTGGCAGGGAGGAACACTGAAGCTTTCTTT. It is translated as CASSLLAGRNTEAFF.

The chain carries TRBV25-1 and TRBJ1-2; D ambiguous. The germline V and J ends were trimmed by 2 bases and 8 bases, with 12 bases remaining between them. The CDR3 sequence is 13 residues long. Germline V gene data show CDR1 as MGHDK and CDR2 as SYGVNS. CDR3 sequence reads: CASSENARMGYTF. The CDR3 DNA reads as TGTGCCAGCAGTGAAAACGCGAGGATGGGCTACACCTTC.

This clone was detected only a few times. This chain connects TRBV23-1 to TRBJ2-2, with a weak D call TRBD2 (5 bases). TRBV23-1 is an ORF, with its function uncertain. The ends were cut back, 7 bases at V and 2 bases at J, with 23 bases in the middle. The CDR3 totals 18 residues. The CDR3 here is CASMGVARQTTNTGELFF. The CDR3 DNA sequence: TGCGCCAGCATGGGAGTGGCGCGGCAAACGACCAACACCGGGGAGCTGTTTTTT.

The DNA for the CDR3 is TGTGCCAGCAGCCAAGGGGGGCTCCACGAGCAGTACTTC. This gives the protein CASSQGGLHEQYF. The V and J genes are TRBV6-5 and TRBJ2-7; either TRBD1 or TRBD2 may fit D (6 bases each). The length of the CDR3 is 13 residues. The V end was cut by 6 bases, the J end by 5 bases, with 14 bases between. Germline CDR1 and CDR2: MNHEY and SVGAGI.

The V gene is TRBV6-1, the J gene TRBJ1-4, with 7 bases aligning to TRBD1. The CDR3 is made up of 16 amino acids. Looked up from germline, CDR1 is MNHNS and CDR2 is SASEGT. J was trimmed by 4 bases and V by 2 bases; bases with no gene match: 7. CDR3 loop: CASSEWRTGYNEKLFF. CDR3 bases: TGTGCCAGCAGTGAATGGCGGACAGGCTATAATGAAAAACTGTTTTTT.

This chain joins TRBV2 and TRBJ1-6; possible D gene TRBD1, 5 bases. Per germline, CDR1 SNHLY and CDR2 FYNNEI. V dropped 6 bases and J dropped 2 bases, with 17 bases sitting between them. This CDR3 contains 17 residues. The CDR3 spells CASRDTGAKAYNSPLHF. In DNA, the CDR3 is TGTGCCAGCAGGGACACAGGTGCCAAGGCCTATAATTCACCCCTCCACTTT.

The chain recombines TRBV2 with TRBJ2-7, with D possibly being TRBD2 (6 bases). With 11 bases removed from V and 1 base from J, the gap between germline ends came to 18 bases. The germline V gene encodes CDR1 SNHLY and CDR2 FYNNEI. The CDR3 is 14 residues long. CDR3 sequence (DNA): TGTGCCGGCAACGCGGGGCTTTTTTCCTACGAGCAGTACTTC. Translated, it gives CAGNAGLFSYEQYF.

V and J are TRBV6-5 and TRBJ2-3; TRBD2 matches at 8 bases. This CDR3 is 16 amino acids long. The ends lost 0 bases at V and 5 bases at J; junction bases unmatched: 7. The germline V gene has CDR1 MNHEY and CDR2 SVGAGI. CDR3 in amino acids: CASSYSTGGPGDTQYF. CDR3 DNA sequence: TGTGCCAGCAGTTACTCGACGGGGGGGCCGGGAGATACGCAGTATTTT.

Concerning this clone itself: Different DNA sequences within this sample yield the same CDR3. The J gene is TRBJ2-2, the V gene TRBV19, with D possibly being TRBD1 or TRBD2 (6 bases each). CDR1 LNHDA and CDR2 SQIVND come from the germline V gene (reference sequence). The CDR3 is made up of 15 amino acids. V lost 5 bases, J lost 8 bases, and 18 bases lay in between. In DNA form, the CDR3 reads TGTGCCAGTAGTTCCCGATCAGGGGAGGTGGGGGAGCTGTTTTTT. Encoded protein: CASSSRSGEVGELFF.

The V gene is TRBV7-2, the J gene TRBJ1-5, with D uncertain. Germline-derived CDR1 and CDR2 are SGHTA and FQGNSA. The V and J ends lost 5 bases and 3 bases respectively, with 5 bases between them. This CDR3 contains 12 residues. CDR3 sequence reads: CASSALNQPQHF. CDR3 DNA: TGTGCCAGCAGCGCACTCAATCAGCCCCAGCATTTT.

This chain links TRBV9 with TRBJ1-4, with 9 nucleotides matching TRBD1. The V gene end was trimmed by 0 bases and the J gene end by 4 bases; junction bases not matched to a gene: 1. The CDR3 runs 15 residues. Per germline, CDR1 SGDLS and CDR2 YYNGEE. The CDR3 nucleotides are TGTGCCAGCAGCGTAGGGGACAGGGTTAATGAAAAACTGTTTTTT. This encodes CASSVGDRVNEKLFF.

J is TRBJ1-4 and V is TRBV9; TRBD1 agrees at 9 bases. The V segment lost 4 bases and the J segment 5 bases; nucleotides outside the gene matches: 6. The CDR3 covers 15 residues. Germline CDR1 is SGDLS and CDR2 is YYNGEE. The CDR3 loop is CASSQWDRENEKLFF. In DNA, the CDR3 is TGTGCCAGCAGCCAGTGGGACAGGGAAAATGAAAAACTGTTTTTT.

V is TRBV9 and J is TRBJ1-2; D not certain. CDR3 length: 14 residues. V was cut by 3 bases and J by 4 bases, with 13 bases left in between. The V gene's germline CDR1 is SGDLS and CDR2 YYNGEE. CDR3 sequence: CASSAQTYTYGYTF. The CDR3 DNA reads TGTGCCAGCAGCGCTCAGACATATACCTATGGCTACACCTTC.

The chain employs TRBV6-5 and TRBJ1-5, with TRBD1 matching 7 bases. This CDR3 spans 14 amino acids. J lost 6 bases, V lost 6 bases, and 8 bases had no gene match. Germline loops: CDR1 MNHEY, CDR2 SVGAGI. CDR3 bases: TGTGCCAGCAGACTCCGGACAGGAGGTCAGCCCCAGCATTTT. Its translation is CASRLRTGGQPQHF.

The CDR3 reads CASSVEGTGGTDTQYF. CDR3 sequence (DNA): TGTGCCAGCAGCGTAGAAGGGACAGGGGGTACAGATACGCAGTATTTT. V is TRBV9 and J is TRBJ2-3, with 11 bases that match TRBD1. V dropped 0 bases and J dropped 3; count of bases not matched to a gene: 3. Germline CDR1 SGDLS, CDR2 YYNGEE. The CDR3 consists of 16 residues.

This chain's CDR3 is CASSLGRSSYEQYF. CDR3 nucleotides: TGTGCCAGCAGTCTGGGACGGAGCTCCTACGAGCAGTACTTC. The rearrangement links TRBV9 to TRBJ2-7, with D perhaps given as TRBD1 or TRBD2 (5 bases each). Germline-derived CDR1 and CDR2 are SGDLS and YYNGEE. CDR3 length: 14 residues. V was trimmed by 5 bases and J by 0 bases, leaving 12 bases between them.

This clone came up a few times. The CDR3 sequence: CASSLIAGESTEAFF. CDR3 in DNA: TGTGCCAGCAGTTTAATTGCAGGGGAGAGCACTGAAGCTTTCTTT. This chain connects TRBV28 to TRBJ1-1, with D possibly matching TRBD1 (6 bases). Germline loops: CDR1 MDHEN, CDR2 SYDVKM. The CDR3 sequence is 15 residues long. V lost 2 bases and J lost 4, with 14 bases in between.

The chain has TRBV20-1 and TRBJ1-2, with a possible D match to TRBD1 (5 bases). The CDR3 extends over 11 amino acids. The V and J ends lost 5 bases and 5 bases respectively, with 9 bases between them. CDR1 is DFQATT and CDR2 is SNEGSKA in the germline V gene (reference sequence). The CDR3 DNA sequence: TGCAGTGCTCGAGCAGGGTATGGCTACACCTTC. Encoded protein: CSARAGYGYTF.

This sequence joins TRBV30 and TRBJ2-2, with a possible D match to TRBD1 (6 bases). Germline-derived CDR1 and CDR2 are GTSNPN and SVGIG (reference sequence). The CDR3 length is 15 residues. Deletions cut 5 bases from V and 7 bases from J, with 20 bases between. The CDR3 region is CAWCDGPDSGGELFF. The DNA for the CDR3 is TGTGCCTGGTGCGATGGCCCGGACAGTGGCGGGGAGCTGTTTTTT.

This rearrangement joins TRBV28 to TRBJ2-2, with TRBD1 identical over 10 bases. The CDR3 has 15 residues. The V and J ends lost 6 bases and 8 bases, in that order; junction bases with no gene match: 9. Germline CDR1 and CDR2: MDHEN and SYDVKM. This chain's CDR3 is CASRIGDRGTGELFF. The CDR3, as DNA: TGTGCCAGCAGAATCGGGGACAGGGGCACGGGGGAGCTGTTTTTT.

The V call is TRBV5-1, the J call TRBJ1-1; no firm D call. V shed 5 bases and J shed 1 base, with 12 bases lying between them. This CDR3 is 14 amino acids long. Germline lookup yields CDR1 SGHRS and CDR2 YFSETQ. The CDR3 reads CASSGGQPNTEAFF. The DNA for the CDR3 is TGCGCCAGCAGTGGAGGCCAGCCGAACACTGAAGCTTTCTTT. Based on the CDR3 plus reference TRBV5-1 and TRBJ1-1, the full variable domain is KAGVTQTPRYLIKTRGQQVTLSCSPISGHRSVSWYQQTPGQGLQFLFEYFSETQRNKGNFPGRFSGRQFSNSRSEMNVSTLELGDSALYLCASSGGQPNTEAFFGQGTRLTVV.